What follows are 32 T cell receptor beta chains derived from one specimen sequenced in a study of T cell responses to AZD1222 COVID-19 vaccine (dated by TCRdb to the early 2020s). Libraries were built with the immunoSEQ multiplex PCR assay. TCRdb took over this immuneACCESS table, retaining in-frame rearrangements with V and J assigned. Such tables are incomplete; in checked studies, under half of the missing clones stem from an unresolved V gene, and the remainder is unexplained. Across this sample there are 150,000 or so clones, with approximately 93% seen only once. The ten largest clones represent under 1.5% of the sample. What the time point label conveys for this sample: about 28 days (+/-7) after the second vaccine dose. Sample: peripheral blood, taken 28 days after the second AZD1222 dose. Receptors originate from an adult who received the AZD1222 COVID-19 vaccine.

The chain joins TRBV9 to TRBJ1-2; 8 nucleotides align to TRBD1. Germline loops: CDR1 SGDLS, CDR2 YYNGEE. J gave up 3 bases and V 4 bases, and 8 bases lay outside the gene matches. The CDR3 runs 15 residues. The chain's CDR3 is CASSPWTGLDYGYTF. The CDR3 DNA sequence: TGTGCCAGCAGCCCTTGGACAGGGCTAGACTATGGCTACACCTTC.

The chain recombines TRBV11-2 with TRBJ1-6; possibly TRBD1 for D (5 bases). Germline values: CDR1 SGHAT, CDR2 FQNNGV. The CDR3 sequence is 16 residues long. The germline V and J ends were trimmed by 5 bases and 10 bases, with 21 bases remaining between them. The DNA for the CDR3 is TGTGCCAGCAGCCCTAACACCCACAGGTTTGACTCACCCCTCCACTTT. This codes for CASSPNTHRFDSPLHF. Full variable domain (remainder filled in from reference TRBV11-2 and TRBJ1-6): EAGVAQSPRYKIIEKRQSVAFWCNPISGHATLYWYQQILGQGPKLLIQFQNNGVVDDSQLPKDRFSAERLKGVDSTLKIQPAKLEDSAVYLCASSPNTHRFDSPLHFGNGTRLTVT.

The V and J genes are TRBV7-8 and TRBJ1-1; D ambiguous. The length of the CDR3 is 18 residues. With 4 bases removed from V and 3 bases from J, the gap between germline ends came to 24 bases. The germline gives CDR1 SGHVS, CDR2 FQNEAQ. This chain's CDR3 is CASSSRTFRRPTDTEAFF. In DNA, the CDR3 is TGTGCCAGCAGCTCACGGACCTTCCGACGTCCTACCGACACTGAAGCTTTCTTT.

The chain joins TRBV27 to TRBJ1-2; possible D gene TRBD1, 5 bases. Germline CDR1 reads MNHEY; CDR2 reads SMNVEV (reference sequence). Trimming stripped 11 bases from V and 5 bases from J, with 18 bases between. This CDR3 has 13 residues. The CDR3 DNA follows: TGTGCCGCGAAGGGGCAAGGAAGATATGGCTACACCTTC. The encoded protein is CAAKGQGRYGYTF.

The chain has TRBV29-1 and TRBJ1-5; no clear D. Germline V gene data show CDR1 as SQVTM and CDR2 as ANQGSEA. Trimming pared 0 bases from V and 9 bases from J, leaving 12 bases between. The CDR3 sequence is 13 residues long. The CDR3 protein is CSVEDPGSGPQHF. Here the CDR3 DNA reads TGCAGCGTTGAAGATCCGGGTTCAGGGCCCCAGCATTTT.

The gene calls are TRBV27 and TRBJ2-7, with a tentative D call TRBD2 (6 bases). This CDR3 comprises 16 residues. CDR1 is MNHEY, CDR2 SMNVEV, per germline (reference sequence). Between the trimmed V and J ends, which lost 5 bases and 2 bases, there was a span of 19 bases. CDR3 coding DNA: TGTGCCAGCAGTAGTAAAGGGACTCAAAGGACCTACGAGCAGTACTTC. It codes for CASSSKGTQRTYEQYF.

The chain combines TRBV11-1 with TRBJ2-1; D unclear. This CDR3 contains 12 residues. Trimming removed 4 bases from V and 9 bases from J, with 10 bases in between. Germline loops: CDR1 SGHAT, CDR2 FQDESV (reference sequence). DNA for the CDR3: TGTGCCAGCAGCTACGAAGAGGTTGAGCAGTTCTTC. Protein sequence: CASSYEEVEQFF.

J is TRBJ2-7 and V is TRBV13; no clear D gene. V shed 5 bases and J shed 3 bases, with 14 bases lying between them. The germline gives CDR1 PRHDT, CDR2 FYEKMQ (reference sequence). This CDR3 comprises 14 residues. CDR3 nucleotide sequence: TGTGCCAGCAGCCGTTTCTCGGGTATCTACGAGCAGTACTTC. It encodes CASSRFSGIYEQYF.

The chain recombines TRBV16 with TRBJ2-5; TRBD1 aligns across 7 bases. The germline V gene encodes CDR1 KGHSY and CDR2 FQNENV. V lost 3 bases and J lost 4; bases outside the gene matches: 5. The CDR3 spans 14 residues. Here the CDR3 reads CASSHKGGGETQYF. The CDR3 coding sequence is TGTGCCAGCAGCCATAAAGGGGGCGGAGAGACCCAGTACTTC.

The chain employs TRBV6-1 and TRBJ1-2, with D unresolved. From germline, CDR1 is MNHNS and CDR2 SASEGT. The germline V and J ends were trimmed by 2 bases and 4 bases, with 5 bases remaining between them. The length of the CDR3 is 12 residues. CDR3 sequence (DNA): TGTGCCAGCAGTGAAACGCGCTATGGCTACACCTTC. It specifies CASSETRYGYTF.

V is TRBV9 and J is TRBJ1-3; D gene ambiguous. CDR1 is SGDLS and CDR2 is YYNGEE in the germline V gene. The CDR3 sequence is 16 residues long. The V end was cut by 0 bases, the J end by 3 bases, with 13 bases between. CDR3 loop: CASSVALLDYGNTIYF. The CDR3 DNA reads TGTGCCAGCAGCGTAGCTCTCCTAGATTATGGAAACACCATATATTTT.

The rearrangement uses TRBV19 and TRBJ2-7; D is possibly TRBD2 (6 bases). This CDR3 is built from 14 residues. Germline loops: CDR1 LNHDA, CDR2 SQIVND (reference sequence). V lost 3 bases and J 0 bases, leaving 9 bases between the germline ends. The CDR3 sequence is CASSMFGGSYEQYF. CDR3 nucleotide sequence: TGTGCCAGTAGTATGTTCGGGGGCTCCTACGAGCAGTACTTC.

The chain recombines TRBV27 with TRBJ1-2; TRBD1 is a possible D gene (5 bases). Trimming pared 5 bases from V and 6 bases from J, leaving 13 bases between. This CDR3 is 13 amino acids long. Per the germline V gene, CDR1 is MNHEY and CDR2 is SMNVEV (reference sequence). CDR3 sequence: CASSRRGFDGYTF. The CDR3, as DNA: TGTGCCAGCAGTCGACGGGGGTTTGATGGCTACACCTTC.

The chain links TRBV6-5 to TRBJ2-7; 9 positions match TRBD1. The CDR3 loop spans 14 amino acids. The junction had 4 bases not matched to a gene; V was cut back by 6 bases and J by 1 base. Germline loops: CDR1 MNHEY, CDR2 SVGAGI. CDR3 bases: TGTGCCAGCAGGGACAGGGGTGAATCCTACGAGCAGTACTTC. Encoded protein: CASRDRGESYEQYF.

The chain uses TRBV7-8 and TRBJ1-2; TRBD1 matches at 10 bases. Trimming removed 4 bases from V and 5 bases from J; junction bases left unmatched: 16. Germline V CDR1 and CDR2: SGHVS, FQNEAQ. The CDR3 covers 18 residues. CDR3 sequence: CASSSVLKPTGGAYGYTF. The CDR3 nucleotides read TGTGCCAGCAGCTCGGTACTTAAACCGACAGGGGGCGCTTATGGCTACACCTTC.

J is TRBJ1-6 and V is TRBV5-3; 8 nucleotides line up with TRBD1. TRBV5-3 is labeled an ORF, and its function is uncertain. CDR3 length: 18 residues. Trimming at V came to 4 bases and at J to 7 bases, leaving 16 bases not matched to a gene. In nucleotides, the CDR3 is TGTGCCAGAAGCACTAGAGGCCAGGGGGCCTGGATGAATTCACCCCTCCACTTT. As protein: CARSTRGQGAWMNSPLHF.

The count of this clone is one. The chain uses TRBV6-5 and TRBJ2-1; weak D call: TRBD1 (5 bases). The V gene lost 6 bases and the J gene lost 1 base, with 10 bases spanning the gap. This CDR3 is built from 14 residues. Germline CDR1 MNHEY, CDR2 SVGAGI. The CDR3 DNA reads TGTGCCAGCAGCTCGACAGATTCCTACAATGAGCAGTTCTTC. Its translation: CASSSTDSYNEQFF.

The chain links TRBV4-3 to TRBJ1-3; TRBD1 matches 7 bases. Germline V gene sequence: CDR1 LGHNA, CDR2 YSLEER. With V trimmed by 0 bases and J by 0 bases, 20 bases remained unmatched. The CDR3 is made up of 22 amino acids. The CDR3 DNA is TGCGCCAGCAGCCAAGATATTATTGCCCCAACAGGGGCATTTTTCTCTGGAAACACCATATATTTT. It yields the protein CASSQDIIAPTGAFFSGNTIYF.

This clone was recorded once. The chain carries TRBV27 and TRBJ1-5, with a tentative D call TRBD1 (5 bases). V was trimmed by 6 bases and J by 4 bases, leaving 13 bases between them. The V gene's germline CDR1 is MNHEY and CDR2 SMNVEV (reference sequence). The CDR3 covers 14 residues. For the CDR3, the DNA is TGTGCCAGCAGAGGGGCAGAAAAGAATCAGCCCCAGCATTTT. It yields the protein CASRGAEKNQPQHF.

This clone came up once. V is TRBV7-2 and J is TRBJ2-3, with 10 bases lining up with TRBD2. The CDR3 covers 15 residues. CDR1 is SGHTA, CDR2 FQGNSA, per germline. Trimming removed 4 bases from V and 6 bases from J; junction bases left unmatched: 7. This chain's CDR3 is CASSSERGGHDTQYF. The CDR3 DNA is TGTGCCAGCAGCTCCGAGCGGGGGGGCCATGATACGCAGTATTTT.

This clone was seen only once. The chain couples TRBV6-5 to TRBJ1-3; TRBD1 is a possible D gene (5 bases). The CDR3 totals 16 residues. Germline V gives CDR1 MNHEY, CDR2 SVGAGI. Trimming removed 2 bases at V and 0 bases at J, with 11 bases between. The CDR3 protein is CASSYAGPTSGNTIYF. The CDR3 DNA is TGTGCCAGCAGTTACGCGGGGCCAACCTCTGGAAACACCATATATTTT.

The rearrangement joins TRBV6-5 to TRBJ2-5; TRBD2 aligns across 8 bases. Germline V gene lookup returns CDR1 MNHEY and CDR2 SVGAGI. J gave up 4 bases and V 4 bases, and 8 bases lay outside the gene matches. This CDR3 is built from 15 residues. CDR3 nucleotides: TGTGCCAGCAGTTCCTCCGGGACTAGAAGAGAGACCCAGTACTTC. This codes for CASSSSGTRRETQYF.

The V gene is TRBV7-2, the J gene TRBJ2-1; the D is unclear. There are 13 residues in the CDR3. Germline loops: CDR1 SGHTA, CDR2 FQGNSA. V was pared by 5 bases and J by 8 bases, with 13 bases between. The CDR3 nucleotides read TGTGCCAGCAGCCAGGCCCAACCCTATGAGCAGTTCTTC. Amino acid sequence: CASSQAQPYEQFF.

This clone came up a few times. The V call is TRBV4-3, the J call TRBJ1-2; D unresolved. V lost 3 bases, J lost 3 bases, and 14 bases lay in between. The CDR3 is made up of 15 amino acids. From germline, CDR1 is LGHNA and CDR2 YSLEER. Here the CDR3 DNA reads TGCGCCAGCAGCCAGACGACTGGGGTACACTATGGCTACACCTTC. Its protein is CASSQTTGVHYGYTF.

V usage is TRBV9 and J usage is TRBJ2-5, with 8 bases fitting TRBD1. V trimming: 5 bases; J trimming: 0 bases; junction bases outside the gene matches: 3. This CDR3 has 14 amino acids. Germline CDR1 and CDR2: SGDLS and YYNGEE. CDR3 sequence (DNA): TGTGCCAGCAGTCAACAGGGGGACCAAGAGACCCAGTACTTC. This codes for CASSQQGDQETQYF. The entire variable domain, with the rest obtained from reference TRBV9 and TRBJ2-5, is as follows: DSGVTQTPKHLITATGQRVTLRCSPRSGDLSVYWYQQSLDQGLQFLIQYYNGEERAKGNILERFSAQQFPDLHSELNLSSLELGDSALYFCASSQQGDQETQYFGPGTRLLVL.

The genes are TRBV21-1 and TRBJ2-6; the D call TRBD1 from the table was never checked on the DNA. TRBV21-1 is a pseudogene. The CDR3 runs 16 residues. DNA for the CDR3: TGTGCCAGCAGCGAATCGTTAGGGGCTGGGGCCAACGTCCTGACTTTC. This gives the protein CASSESLGAGANVLTF.

The chain links TRBV10-3 to TRBJ2-7; the match to TRBD2 covers 9 bases. Unmatched junction bases numbered 7, after V lost 1 base and J lost 6 bases. Looked up from germline, CDR1 is ENHRY and CDR2 is SYGVKD. The CDR3 spans 15 residues. The DNA of the CDR3 is TGTGCCATCAGTGAGTTAGGCCTAGCGGGGCGCGAGCAGTACTTC. Amino acid sequence: CAISELGLAGREQYF.

The rearrangement joins TRBV3-1 (or the pseudogene TRBV3-2) to TRBJ2-1; D possibly corresponds to TRBD2 (7 bases). This CDR3 contains 18 residues. Germline CDR1 reads LGHDT; CDR2 reads YNNKEL (reference sequence). The germline V and J ends were trimmed by 0 bases and 1 base, with 16 bases remaining between them. CDR3: CASSQEGRGGGSYNEQFF. DNA of the CDR3: TGTGCCAGCAGCCAAGAGGGCAGGGGCGGGGGTTCCTACAATGAGCAGTTCTTC.

This chain joins TRBV7-3 and TRBJ1-1, with D possibly being TRBD1 (5 bases). CDR3 length: 14 residues. Germline CDR1 is SGHTA and CDR2 is FQGTGA. Trimming cost V 2 bases and J 1 base, with 8 bases left between them. CDR3 bases: TGTGCCAGCAGCTTACTCGGACAGAACACTGAAGCTTTCTTT. Translated, it gives CASSLLGQNTEAFF.

A single count supports this clone. This chain connects TRBV27 to TRBJ1-2, with a weak D call TRBD1 (6 bases). Per the germline V gene, CDR1 is MNHEY and CDR2 is SMNVEV (reference sequence). Trimming shortened V by 4 bases and J by 7 bases, and 13 bases separated the two germline ends. CDR3 length: 13 amino acids. Here the CDR3 reads CASSSNQGTGYTF. The CDR3 DNA is TGTGCCAGCAGTTCGAACCAGGGGACTGGCTACACCTTC.

The rearrangement uses TRBV3-1 (or the pseudogene TRBV3-2) and TRBJ2-5; D tentatively reads TRBD1 or TRBD2 (5 bases each). The germline V gene encodes CDR1 LGHDT and CDR2 YNNKEL (reference sequence). Trimming removed 4 bases at V and 1 base at J, with 13 bases between. The CDR3 is 15 residues long. CDR3 region: CASSPGTIPQETQYF. CDR3 nucleotides: TGTGCCAGCAGCCCCGGGACGATCCCCCAAGAGACCCAGTACTTC.

This clone was picked up one time. The genes are TRBV11-2 and TRBJ1-1; a weak D match, TRBD1 (5 bases). V was shortened by 5 bases and J by 9 bases, with 10 bases between the two germline ends. The germline gives CDR1 SGHAT, CDR2 FQNNGV. The CDR3 totals 11 residues. CDR3 protein: CASSTGPQAFF. CDR3 DNA sequence: TGTGCCAGCAGCACGGGACCCCAAGCTTTCTTT.